The source of this T cell receptor (beta chain) is a study of cytomegalovirus exposure and HLA in healthy donors. Researchers ran the PCR with 60 Vbeta and 13 Jbeta primers. TCRdb's table, derived via immunoSEQ multiplex PCR, lists solely in-frame clones and lacks some. The sample has about 84,000 clones; 55% to 70% are singletons. This clone was counted at least ten times. Trimming shortened V by 6 bases and J by 6 bases, and 14 bases separated the two germline ends. Germline lookup yields CDR1 LNHDA and CDR2 SQIVND (reference sequence). CDR3 length: 13 residues. Source material: PBMCs. The chain carries TRBV19 and TRBJ1-1; maybe TRBD1 (6 bases). This clonotype was sampled from a woman aged 40-49 years in good health and CMV-seropositive. CDR3: CASRLGAVSEAFF. CDR3 DNA sequence: TGTGCCAGTAGGTTGGGGGCAGTGTCTGAAGCTTTCTTT.